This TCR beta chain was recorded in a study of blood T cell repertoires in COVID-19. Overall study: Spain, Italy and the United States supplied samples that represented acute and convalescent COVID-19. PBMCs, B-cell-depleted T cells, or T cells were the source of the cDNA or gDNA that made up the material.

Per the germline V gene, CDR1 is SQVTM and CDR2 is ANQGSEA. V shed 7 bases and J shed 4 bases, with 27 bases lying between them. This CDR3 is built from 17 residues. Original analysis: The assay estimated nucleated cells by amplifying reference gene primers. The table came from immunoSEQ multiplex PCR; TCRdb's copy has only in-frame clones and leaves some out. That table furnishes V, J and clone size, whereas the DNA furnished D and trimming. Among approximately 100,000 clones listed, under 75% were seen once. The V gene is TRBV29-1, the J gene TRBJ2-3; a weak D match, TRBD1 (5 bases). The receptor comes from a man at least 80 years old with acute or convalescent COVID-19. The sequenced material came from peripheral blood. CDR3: CSAVEPGPQSHSDTQYF. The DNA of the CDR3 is TGCAGCGCCGTTGAGCCAGGGCCTCAATCACACTCAGATACGCAGTATTTT.